Following are 20 T cell receptor beta chains from one sample sequenced in a study of T cells after yellow fever vaccination. TCRdb independently ran MiXCR on the 5' RACE reads; one entry per CDR3 protein. The sample records 500,000 to 550,000 distinct CDR3 sequences, just over 20% being singletons. This sample comprised PBMCs, obtained approximately 22 days after the first yellow fever vaccination. The receptors originated from a man in his late teens or twenties who received the YFV17D yellow fever vaccine.

This clonotype was detected a few times. The chain couples TRBV11-1 to TRBJ2-1; 8 bases are shared with TRBD1. Germline V lookup: CDR1 SGHAT, CDR2 FQDESV (reference sequence). The CDR3 has 15 amino acids. Trimming took 3 bases from V and 9 from J; bases not matched to a gene: 10. CDR3 coding DNA: TGTGCCAGCAGCTTGTCATACTCGACAGGGGCTGAGCAGTTCTTC. It translates to CASSLSYSTGAEQFF.

This clonotype appeared a few times. This chain links TRBV4-2 with TRBJ1-5; 8 bases are a match to TRBD1. The trim removed 2 bases at V and 0 bases at J, leaving 0 bases unmatched. Germline values: CDR1 LGHNA, CDR2 YNFKEQ. This CDR3 comprises 15 residues. The CDR3 DNA reads TGTGCCAGCAGCCAACAGGGGGCTAGCAATCAGCCCCAGCATTTT. This sequence encodes CASSQQGASNQPQHF.

The rearrangement links TRBV27 to TRBJ2-5; D perhaps matches TRBD1 (6 bases). The CDR3 contains 13 residues. V gave up 3 bases and J gave up 4 bases, with 9 bases separating them. CDR1 and CDR2 from the germline V gene are MNHEY and SMNVEV (reference sequence). CDR3 sequence: CASSFGQRETQYF. CDR3 nucleotides: TGTGCCAGCAGTTTCGGACAGCGAGAGACCCAGTACTTC.

This clonotype has a count of ten or more. V and J are TRBV6-6 and TRBJ2-5; D gene unclear. The CDR3 consists of 12 residues. V gave up 5 bases and J gave up 2 bases, with 6 bases separating them. Germline assignment: CDR1 MNHNY and CDR2 SVGAGI (reference sequence). The CDR3 region is CASSLEQETQYF. The CDR3 DNA sequence: TGTGCCAGCAGTCTCGAACAAGAGACCCAGTACTTC.

This clonotype occurred a few times. This chain uses TRBV27 with TRBJ1-1; D is undetermined. The germline gives CDR1 MNHEY, CDR2 SMNVEV (reference sequence). The CDR3 consists of 13 residues. The V end was cut by 2 bases, the J end by 12 bases, with 16 bases between. CDR3 sequence (DNA): TGTGCCAGCAGTTTAGGGCCCCAGGTCGGGACTTTCTTT. Its translation: CASSLGPQVGTFF.

The chain couples TRBV7-8 to TRBJ2-3; TRBD1 matches at 8 bases. The CDR3 runs to 16 residues. The junction had 13 bases not matched to a gene; V was cut back by 5 bases and J by 6 bases. The germline gives CDR1 SGHVS, CDR2 FQNEAQ. CDR3 loop: CASSPQRTGSRDTQYF. The CDR3 DNA reads as TGTGCCAGCAGCCCGCAACGGACAGGGTCTAGGGATACGCAGTATTTT.

The chain recombines TRBV5-6 with TRBJ1-6; tentatively, D is TRBD1 (5 bases). The CDR3 spans 13 residues. Germline V gene data show CDR1 as SGHDT and CDR2 as YYEEEE. Trimming took off 4 bases at V and 6 bases at J, with 8 bases between the two ends. CDR3 coding DNA: TGTGCCAGCAGCGGAGGGGTTAATTCACCCCTCCACTTT. This gives the protein CASSGGVNSPLHF.

The rearrangement links TRBV12-3 or TRBV12-4 to TRBJ1-2, with a possible D match to TRBD1 (6 bases). The ends were cut back, 5 bases at V and 8 bases at J, with 12 bases in the middle. The length of the CDR3 is 12 residues. CDR3 nucleotides: TGTGCCAGCAGTCCGGGGGCGATCGGCTACACCTTC. As protein: CASSPGAIGYTF.

This clonotype was observed a few times. J is TRBJ1-6 and V is TRBV3-1; TRBD1 is a possible D gene (6 bases). Trimming took off 4 bases at V and 14 bases at J, with 12 bases between the two ends. The CDR3 runs 12 residues. The germline CDR1 and CDR2 sequences are LGHDT and YNNKEL (reference sequence). The CDR3 here is CASSLRGAALHF. CDR3 bases: TGTGCCAGCAGCCTCAGGGGAGCGGCCCTCCACTTT.

This clonotype was seen a handful of times. The chain employs TRBV6-1 and TRBJ2-7; D unclear. Germline loops: CDR1 MNHNS, CDR2 SASEGT. The germline V and J ends were trimmed by 2 bases and 9 bases, with 8 bases remaining between them. CDR3 size: 11 residues. The DNA of the CDR3 is TGTGCCAGCAGTGAACGCGGTGGGCAGTACGTC. Amino acid sequence: CASSERGGQYV.

This clonotype was counted only a few times. This chain uses TRBV7-3 with TRBJ2-3; D is tentatively TRBD1 or TRBD2 (5 bases each). The CDR3 consists of 13 residues. V was shortened by 5 bases and J by 7 bases, with 13 bases between the two germline ends. Germline lookup yields CDR1 SGHTA and CDR2 FQGTGA. CDR3 coding DNA: TGTGCCAGCAGCCCTCGGGACGGAAATACGCAGTATTTT. Amino acid sequence: CASSPRDGNTQYF.

This clonotype was seen ten or more times. This chain links TRBV12-3 or TRBV12-4 with TRBJ2-1; TRBD2 might be the D (6 bases). The V end lost 3 bases, the J end lost 3 bases, and 6 bases lay between the germline ends. The CDR3 sequence is 13 residues long. For the CDR3, the DNA is TGTGCCAGCAGTTTTAGCGGCTACAATGAGCAGTTCTTC. Residues: CASSFSGYNEQFF.

This chain joins TRBV20-1 and TRBJ1-1; a possible D gene is TRBD1 (5 bases). The CDR3 is 15 amino acids. Germline V gene data show CDR1 as DFQATT and CDR2 as SNEGSKA (reference sequence). V was clipped by 1 base and J by 1 base, with 13 bases between them. CDR3 residues: CSARGMGQGNTEAFF. As DNA, the CDR3 is TGCAGTGCTAGAGGAATGGGGCAGGGGAACACTGAAGCTTTCTTT.

The chain links TRBV6-1 to TRBJ2-7, with unresolved D. The CDR3 spans 14 residues. CDR1 and CDR2 (germline): MNHNS, SASEGT. Trimming cost V 7 bases and J 0 bases, with 13 bases left between them. The DNA of the CDR3 is TGTGCCAGCACCCCGGGTCCTAGCTCCTACGAGCAGTACTTC. This codes for CASTPGPSSYEQYF.

This chain links TRBV6-1 with TRBJ2-5; no clear D gene. This CDR3 is built from 9 residues. Germline values: CDR1 MNHNS, CDR2 SASEGT. V lost 10 bases and J lost 6, with 6 bases in between. CDR3: CATQQTQYF. The CDR3 DNA reads as TGTGCCACCCAGCAGACCCAGTACTTC.

DNA of the CDR3: TGTGCCACCAGTGAGCCTCGACAGGGGTACTACGAGCAGTACGTC. Residues: CATSEPRQGYYEQYV. This chain joins TRBV24-1 and TRBJ2-7; 8 bases align to TRBD1. The CDR3 length is 15 residues. Germline assignment: CDR1 KGHDR and CDR2 SFDVKD. The V segment lost 4 bases and the J segment 3 bases; nucleotides outside the gene matches: 7.

The DNA for the CDR3 is TGTGCCAGCAGTGCCAGAACTAGCGACTCCTACAATGAGCAGTTCTTC. It translates to CASSARTSDSYNEQFF. The chain uses TRBV6-1 and TRBJ2-1, with 7 bases fitting TRBD2. The CDR3 length is 16 residues. Germline values: CDR1 MNHNS, CDR2 SASEGT. Trimming removed 4 bases from V and 0 bases from J; junction bases left unmatched: 6.

This clonotype has just a few counts. V gene TRBV6-2 or TRBV6-3 combines with J gene TRBJ1-2, with D perhaps TRBD1 (5 bases). The V end lost 8 bases, the J end lost 8 bases, and 12 bases lay between the germline ends. The germline CDR1 and CDR2 sequences are MNHEY and SVGEGT. The CDR3 contains 11 residues. CDR3 amino acids: CASLTGTGYTF. Here the CDR3 DNA reads TGTGCCAGCCTCACCGGGACCGGCTACACCTTC.

This clonotype was seen more than once but under ten times. V usage is TRBV30 and J usage is TRBJ1-2, with 7 bases fitting TRBD1. CDR1 is GTSNPN and CDR2 is SVGIG in the germline V gene (reference sequence). The CDR3 totals 11 residues. V lost 7 bases to trimming and J lost 8 bases; unmatched junction nucleotides: 7. CDR3 protein: CASRQGGGYTF. CDR3 nucleotide sequence: TGTGCCTCGAGGCAGGGGGGCGGCTACACCTTC. Based on the CDR3 plus reference TRBV30 and TRBJ1-2, the full variable domain is SQTIHQWPATLVQPVGSPLSLECTVEGTSNPNLYWYRQAAGRGLQLLFYSVGIGQISSEVPQNLSASRPQDRQFILSSKKLLLSDSGFYLCASRQGGGYTFGSGTRLTVV.

The genes are TRBV12-3 or TRBV12-4 and TRBJ2-3; TRBD1 might be the D (5 bases). The V end was cut by 6 bases, the J end by 5 bases, with 21 bases between. CDR3 length: 16 residues. The CDR3: CASRSLDSSWGDTQYF. The CDR3, as DNA: TGTGCCAGCAGGTCACTCGACAGTTCTTGGGGAGATACGCAGTATTTT.